This T cell receptor beta chain was sequenced in a study of T cells after posttransplantation cyclophosphamide. This table comes from immunoSEQ multiplex PCR, and its TCRdb copy is limited to in-frame clones, with some not included. This sample has approximately 56,000 clones, with 85% to 95% found just once. The ends lost 5 bases at V and 7 bases at J; junction bases unmatched: 19. Germline values: CDR1 SQVTM, CDR2 ANQGSEA. The CDR3 spans 16 residues. Notes on the study in general: Later post-transplant blood repertoires were often dominated by donor CD8+ memory clones.

On the day of bone marrow donation, the related graft donor provided peripheral blood. On this clone itself: Its specificity is unknown.

The genes are TRBV29-1 and TRBJ1-1; 7 positions match TRBD1. The source material was PBMCs. The receptor was derived from a woman aged 25-40 years in good health and a related stem cell transplant donor. CDR3 DNA sequence: TGCAGCGTTCCTCCCCCCCACAGGGGTGAGGGCGGTGAAGCTTTCTTT. Translation gives CSVPPPHRGEGGEAFF.